This T cell receptor (beta chain) derives from a study of cytomegalovirus exposure and HLA in healthy donors. Study conclusions and caveats: Researchers reportedly found TCR beta sequences accurately predicted most subjects' HLA-A and HLA-B alleles.

The primer mix had 60 Vbeta and 13 Jbeta primers. Assay: immunoSEQ multiplex PCR; the TCRdb copy retains only in-frame clones and omits some. The data contain 200,000 to 250,000 clones, just over 75% of them singletons. This CDR3 has 13 amino acids. Germline CDR1 and CDR2: SNHLY and FYNNEI. V was clipped by 4 bases and J by 8 bases, with 14 bases between them. As regards this clone: The antigen is undetermined.

This clonotype was obtained from a woman aged 60-75 years in good health and CMV-seropositive. The material sequenced was PBMCs. This chain connects TRBV2 to TRBJ1-2; D call uncertain. This CDR3 reads CASSVEAGGGYTF. The CDR3 coding sequence is TGTGCCAGCAGTGTCGAAGCGGGTGGCGGCTACACCTTC.